These 31 T cell receptor beta chains share one sample of origin, sequenced in a study of T cell repertoires in ileal Crohn's disease. Only in-frame clones appear in the TCRdb table, and some are missing; sequencing was by immunoSEQ multiplex PCR. In the table there are over 14,000 clones, over 65% of which are singletons. Source material: ileal tissue. Receptors originate from an adult with Crohn's disease.

The rearrangement uses TRBV28 and TRBJ2-7; a weak D match, TRBD1 (6 bases). The CDR3 covers 16 residues. Germline lookup yields CDR1 MDHEN and CDR2 SYDVKM. V shed 3 bases and J shed 3 bases, with 18 bases lying between them. The CDR3: CASSFAPQGSHYEQYF. CDR3 nucleotides: TGTGCCAGCAGTTTCGCCCCACAGGGATCCCACTACGAGCAGTACTTC.

J is TRBJ2-3 and V is TRBV19; D ambiguous. The CDR3 covers 15 residues. Looked up from germline, CDR1 is LNHDA and CDR2 is SQIVND (reference sequence). V lost 5 bases, J lost 0 bases, and 12 bases lay in between. CDR3 loop: CASSFARKSTDTQYF. CDR3 coding DNA: TGTGCCAGTAGTTTTGCTAGGAAGAGCACAGATACGCAGTATTTT.

This chain links TRBV5-4 with TRBJ1-1; D may be TRBD1 (5 bases). CDR3 size: 14 residues. Trimming shortened V by 4 bases and J by 0 bases, and 10 bases separated the two germline ends. Germline CDR1 and CDR2: SGHNT and YYREEE (reference sequence). CDR3 nucleotides: TGTGCCAGCAGCACACAGGCGGTGAACACTGAAGCTTTCTTT. Translating gives CASSTQAVNTEAFF.

This clone was seen just once. This rearrangement joins TRBV27 to TRBJ2-2; D is possibly TRBD2 (6 bases). V was pared by 5 bases and J by 5 bases, with 12 bases between. This CDR3 is built from 14 residues. From germline, CDR1 is MNHEY and CDR2 SMNVEV (reference sequence). The CDR3: CASSRDWMTGELFF. As DNA, the CDR3 is TGTGCCAGCAGTAGGGACTGGATGACCGGGGAGCTGTTTTTT.

V usage is TRBV18 and J usage is TRBJ2-7; D possibly corresponds to TRBD2 (5 bases). Looked up from germline, CDR1 is KGHSH and CDR2 is LQKENI. The CDR3 runs to 14 residues. This chain's CDR3 is CAGSGGRNSYEQYF. The CDR3 DNA is TGTGCGGGCTCAGGAGGACGAAACTCCTACGAGCAGTACTTC.

A few counts support this clone. The chain employs TRBV5-1 and TRBJ1-6; a weak D match, TRBD1 (6 bases). Trimming stripped 3 bases from V and 9 bases from J, with 10 bases between. Germline loops: CDR1 SGHRS, CDR2 YFSETQ. This CDR3 is built from 13 residues. CDR3 region: CASSSDSSSPLHF. Here the CDR3 DNA reads TGCGCCAGCAGCTCGGACAGTAGTTCACCCCTCCACTTT.

This chain joins TRBV2 and TRBJ1-6; D may be TRBD1 (6 bases). CDR1 is SNHLY and CDR2 is FYNNEI in the germline V gene. CDR3 size: 15 residues. The V and J ends lost 6 bases and 0 bases respectively, with 9 bases between them. The CDR3 loop reads CASRKDSSYNSPLHF. DNA for the CDR3: TGTGCCAGCAGAAAGGACAGCTCCTATAATTCACCCCTCCACTTT.

The genes are TRBV19 and TRBJ2-5; a possible D gene is TRBD2 (7 bases). The CDR3 is made up of 14 amino acids. V was shortened by 3 bases and J by 4 bases, with 12 bases between the two germline ends. Germline V gene sequence: CDR1 LNHDA, CDR2 SQIVND (reference sequence). For the CDR3, the DNA is TGTGCCAGTAGTATTACGGGGGGCTTAGAGACCCAGTACTTC. This encodes CASSITGGLETQYF. The full variable domain, in which reference TRBV19 and TRBJ2-5 provide the parts outside the CDR3, is DGGITQSPKYLFRKEGQNVTLSCEQNLNHDAMYWYRQDPGQGLRLIYYSQIVNDFQKGDIAEGYSVSREKKESFPLTVTSAQKNPTAFYLCASSITGGLETQYFGPGTRLLVL.

The chain joins TRBV28 to TRBJ2-1; D not resolved. V gave up 6 bases and J gave up 2 bases, with 17 bases separating them. This CDR3 spans 16 amino acids. Germline assignment: CDR1 MDHEN and CDR2 SYDVKM. The DNA of the CDR3 is TGTGCCAGCAGCTCCTTAAGCGTGAGGACCTACAATGAGCAGTTCTTC. It yields the protein CASSSLSVRTYNEQFF.

The sample holds one count of this clone. The J gene is TRBJ1-2, the V gene TRBV28; D perhaps matches TRBD1 (6 bases). Trimming shortened V by 1 base and J by 6 bases, and 9 bases separated the two germline ends. The CDR3 is made up of 13 amino acids. Germline V gene data show CDR1 as MDHEN and CDR2 as SYDVKM. The CDR3, as DNA: TGTGCCAGCAGTTTATCAGGGGTGGATGGCTACACCTTC. It encodes CASSLSGVDGYTF.

CDR3 amino acids: CASRNSGHEKLFF. CDR3 nucleotide sequence: TGTGCCAGCAGGAACTCCGGTCATGAAAAACTGTTTTTT. The rearrangement joins TRBV5-4 to TRBJ1-4; unclear D gene. CDR3 length equals 13 residues. CDR1 and CDR2 (germline): SGHNT, YYREEE (reference sequence). With 5 bases removed from V and 6 bases from J, the gap between germline ends came to 11 bases.

The CDR3: CASSADRGAAAQHF. CDR3 bases: TGTGCCAGCAGCGCGGACAGGGGGGCCGCAGCCCAGCATTTT. The gene calls are TRBV7-2 and TRBJ1-5; 10 positions agree with TRBD1. The V gene's germline CDR1 is SGHTA and CDR2 FQGNSA. V gave up 5 bases and J gave up 11 bases; unmatched junction bases: 9. The CDR3 has 14 residues.

The gene calls are TRBV15 and TRBJ1-1; D is unclear. The V end was cut by 3 bases, the J end by 2 bases, with 7 bases between. This CDR3 is built from 13 residues. Per germline, CDR1 LNHNV and CDR2 YYDKDF (reference sequence). CDR3 sequence (DNA): TGTGCCACCAGCAGGAGTTCAAACACTGAAGCTTTCTTT. Residues: CATSRSSNTEAFF.

In this sample, this clone turned up once. The chain uses TRBV9 and TRBJ2-3; D is undetermined. The CDR3 has 14 amino acids. Between the trimmed V and J ends, which lost 2 bases and 2 bases, there was a span of 9 bases. Germline CDR1 is SGDLS and CDR2 is YYNGEE. CDR3 residues: CASSVLPSTDTQYF. Written as DNA, the CDR3 is TGTGCCAGCAGCGTCCTCCCCTCCACAGATACGCAGTATTTT.

This clone was observed a few times. The chain carries TRBV7-9 and TRBJ1-3; no firm D call. The CDR3 runs 12 residues. The V end lost 5 bases, the J end lost 4 bases, and 6 bases lay between the germline ends. The germline V gene has CDR1 SEHNR and CDR2 FQNEAQ (reference sequence). The CDR3 is CASSTQGNTIYF. The CDR3 DNA reads TGTGCCAGCAGCACTCAAGGAAACACCATATATTTT.

A word on this clone: Other DNA sequences from this sample encode an identical CDR3 as well. V gene TRBV6-5 combines with J gene TRBJ1-1; maybe TRBD1 (6 bases). The CDR3 spans 14 residues. The V end was cut by 2 bases, the J end by 4 bases, with 11 bases between. Germline V gene sequence: CDR1 MNHEY, CDR2 SVGAGI. CDR3 coding DNA: TGTGCCAGCAGTTACGGGCAGGGGACCACTGAAGCTTTCTTT. It codes for CASSYGQGTTEAFF.

The rearrangement joins TRBV5-1 to TRBJ1-2; 8 positions agree with TRBD1. CDR1 is SGHRS, CDR2 YFSETQ, per germline. The length of the CDR3 is 12 residues. Trimming removed 4 bases from V and 7 bases from J; junction bases left unmatched: 3. The CDR3 is CASSEDRVGYTF. The CDR3 nucleotides read TGCGCCAGCAGCGAGGACAGGGTTGGCTACACCTTC.

The V and J genes are TRBV2 and TRBJ1-6; D is undetermined. The length of the CDR3 is 11 residues. Germline loops: CDR1 SNHLY, CDR2 FYNNEI. V dropped 7 bases and J dropped 7 bases, with 5 bases sitting between them. In DNA form, the CDR3 reads TGTGCCAGCAAGGAGAATTCACCCCTCCACTTT. Its translation is CASKENSPLHF.

This clone was counted once. The gene calls are TRBV5-6 and TRBJ2-7; 9 bases agree with TRBD1. Trimming cost V 3 bases and J 6 bases; bases outside gene matches: 10. The CDR3 runs 15 residues. Germline CDR1 SGHDT, CDR2 YYEEEE. The CDR3 spells CASSSGRQGVGEQYF. As DNA, the CDR3 is TGTGCCAGCAGCTCAGGACGACAGGGGGTAGGCGAGCAGTACTTC.

The gene calls are TRBV5-1 and TRBJ1-1; the D gene is possibly TRBD1 (6 bases). CDR1 is SGHRS and CDR2 is YFSETQ in the germline V gene. V was trimmed by 3 bases and J by 5 bases, leaving 11 bases between them. The CDR3 sequence is 13 residues long. The CDR3: CASSYGQSTEAFF. CDR3 sequence (DNA): TGCGCCAGCAGCTACGGACAGTCAACTGAAGCTTTCTTT.

V is TRBV5-1 and J is TRBJ2-7; 7 bases align to TRBD1. CDR3 length: 14 amino acids. Per germline, CDR1 SGHRS and CDR2 YFSETQ. J was trimmed by 4 bases and V by 4 bases; bases with no gene match: 8. CDR3: CASSTTGKRYEQYF. CDR3 DNA: TGCGCCAGCAGCACGACAGGGAAACGGTACGAGCAGTACTTC.

In its sample, this clone was seen once. The chain carries TRBV2 and TRBJ1-1; 9 positions match TRBD1. V dropped 5 bases and J dropped 5; count of bases not matched to a gene: 6. CDR3 length equals 14 residues. Looked up from germline, CDR1 is SNHLY and CDR2 is FYNNEI. This CDR3 reads CASSTQGAVTEAFF. In nucleotides, the CDR3 is TGTGCCAGCAGTACACAGGGGGCGGTGACTGAAGCTTTCTTT.

This chain uses TRBV7-9 with TRBJ1-1, with D possibly TRBD1 on 5 matching bases. Germline loops: CDR1 SEHNR, CDR2 FQNEAQ (reference sequence). The CDR3 totals 17 residues. With 1 base removed from V and 1 base from J, the gap between germline ends came to 16 bases. DNA for the CDR3: TGTGCCAGCAGCTTAGGGTCGGGGGGAAGCTGGAACACTGAAGCTTTCTTT. This gives the protein CASSLGSGGSWNTEAFF.

This clone was counted only a few times. The chain links TRBV6-5 to TRBJ2-7, with a tentative D call TRBD1 (5 bases). CDR3 length: 14 residues. V lost 2 bases and J 3 bases, leaving 11 bases between the germline ends. CDR1 and CDR2 from the germline V gene are MNHEY and SVGAGI. Written as DNA, the CDR3 is TGTGCCAGCAGTTACCACAGGTACGGCTACGAGCAGTACTTC. Its translation is CASSYHRYGYEQYF.

The genes are TRBV30 and TRBJ1-1; D may be TRBD1 (5 bases). V was pared by 1 base and J by 3 bases, with 18 bases between. CDR1 and CDR2 from the germline V gene are GTSNPN and SVGIG (reference sequence). The CDR3 runs to 16 residues. The CDR3 reads CAWSGHGGVRDTEAFF. For the CDR3, the DNA is TGTGCCTGGAGTGGTCATGGGGGGGTTCGCGACACTGAAGCTTTCTTT.

This clone was recorded only once. The chain links TRBV6-1 to TRBJ1-5, with 11 positions matching TRBD1. The CDR3 is 14 amino acids. V shed 4 bases and J 7 bases; nucleotides not matched to a gene: 3. The V gene's germline CDR1 is MNHNS and CDR2 SASEGT. CDR3 bases: TGTGCCAGCAGTGGCCGGGACAGGGGGCAGCCCCAGCATTTT. This codes for CASSGRDRGQPQHF.

This clone was counted only a few times. This rearrangement joins TRBV18 to TRBJ1-5; 8 nucleotides match TRBD1. The germline CDR1 and CDR2 sequences are KGHSH and LQKENI. V lost 2 bases and J lost 8; bases outside the gene matches: 8. This CDR3 has 15 amino acids. CDR3 amino acids: CASSPSGTGGEPQHF. For the CDR3, the DNA is TGTGCCAGCTCACCATCCGGGACAGGAGGAGAGCCCCAGCATTTT.

This rearrangement joins TRBV9 to TRBJ1-2; TRBD1 aligns across 7 bases. CDR1 and CDR2 from the germline V gene are SGDLS and YYNGEE. Trimming at V came to 4 bases and at J to 6 bases, leaving 6 bases not matched to a gene. The CDR3 contains 13 residues. The CDR3 spells CASSQTGADGYTF. DNA of the CDR3: TGTGCCAGCAGCCAAACAGGGGCGGATGGCTACACCTTC.

The CDR3 DNA is TGCGCCAGCAGTGAGTTGAACAGAAGAACAACTAATGAAAAACTGTTTTTT. Its protein product is CASSELNRRTTNEKLFF. The chain combines TRBV10-1 with TRBJ1-4; D uncertain. V lost 1 base to trimming and J lost 0 bases, with 12 bases between them. CDR3 size: 17 residues. Germline loops: CDR1 WNHNN, CDR2 SYGVQD (reference sequence).

This rearrangement joins TRBV7-2 to TRBJ1-1, with D unresolved. Germline CDR1 is SGHTA and CDR2 is FQGNSA. The CDR3 consists of 12 residues. Trimming shortened V by 2 bases and J by 7 bases, and 8 bases separated the two germline ends. The CDR3 loop is CASSLLSFEAFF. DNA for the CDR3: TGTGCCAGCAGCTTACTGTCTTTTGAAGCTTTCTTT.

The chain uses TRBV19 and TRBJ2-1; TRBD1 aligns across 7 bases. The CDR3 is made up of 15 amino acids. Germline CDR1 reads LNHDA; CDR2 reads SQIVND (reference sequence). With V trimmed by 7 bases and J by 0 bases, 6 bases remained unmatched. Written as DNA, the CDR3 is TGTGCCAGTACCCAGGACAGGAGCTCCTACAATGAGCAGTTCTTC. This translates into CASTQDRSSYNEQFF.